This is a list of T cell receptor beta chains from one sample in a study of blood T cell repertoires in COVID-19. Method: immunoSEQ multiplex PCR; TCRdb's copy keeps in-frame clones and lacks some. This sample yields roughly 200,000 clones, of which around 85% are seen a single time; approximately 19% belongs to the top ten. The sequencing sample was made of PBMCs or T cells enriched from blood (not recorded which). The receptor source for this set is a man aged 35-49 years who had recovered from COVID-19. Both conserved end residues are part of each CDR3. A D gene is named only where the DNA matches it firmly. Not every row has a clone size; where given, it reads once, few, many or a size class.

TRBV18,.,.,TRBJ2-6,TGTGCCAGCCCTCAGGGGCCAGCATTCGGGGCCAACGTCCTGACTTTC,CASPQGPAFGANVLTF
TRBV6-5,.,.,TRBJ2-7,TGTGCCAGCAGTTCGAATACAGGGTACGAGCAGTACTTC,CASSSNTGYEQYF
TRBV28,TRBD1,.,TRBJ1-2,TGTGCCAGCAGTCCACGACAGGGGGACCACTATGGCTACACCTTC,CASSPRQGDHYGYTF
TRBV4-2,.,.,TRBJ2-2,TGTGCCAGCAGCCAAGAAGTCGGAGCGGGGAACACCGGGGAGCTGTTTTTT,CASSQEVGAGNTGELFF
TRBV7-9,TRBD1,.,TRBJ2-5,TGTGCCAGCAGCATACGACAGGGTGGGTACCAAGAGACCCAGTACTTC,CASSIRQGGYQETQYF
TRBV12-3/TRBV12-4,TRBD1,.,TRBJ1-5,TGTGCCAGCAGTTCTACGGGACAGGGGGCCCAGCATTTT,CASSSTGQGAQHF
TRBV2,.,.,TRBJ2-1,TGTGCCAGCAGTGACCCACAGGGGACACTAGCGGAGATCGGCGATGAGCAGTTCTTC,CASSDPQGTLAEIGDEQFF
TRBV6-1,TRBD2,.,TRBJ2-7,TGTGCCAGCAGTGAATGGCCTCCGGGACTAGTCTTCTTC,CASSEWPPGLVFF
TRBV10-3,.,.,TRBJ1-5,TGTGCCATCAGTGATGCAACAGATCATCAGCCCCAGCATTTT,CAISDATDHQPQHF
TRBV11-3,.,once,TRBJ2-3,TGTGCCAGCAGCTTAGTTGGCGGGACCTCAGCAGGCCAGGCACAGGCTACGCAGTATTTT,CASSLVGGTSAGQAQATQYF
TRBV5-4,TRBD1,few,TRBJ2-1,TGTGCCAGCAGCTCGGGACAGCTGGATGAGCAGTTCTTC,CASSSGQLDEQFF
TRBV3-1/TRBV3-2,.,.,TRBJ2-1,TGTGCCAGCAGCCAAGATGACACGTACAATGAGCAGTTCTTC,CASSQDDTYNEQFF
TRBV15,.,few,TRBJ2-3,TGTGCCACCAGCAGAGTCCCGGGACTTGGAATAGATACGCAGTATTTT,CATSRVPGLGIDTQYF
TRBV6-5,.,.,TRBJ1-6,TGTGCCAGCAGAGGTCTGACAGAGAATTCACCCCTCCACTTT,CASRGLTENSPLHF
TRBV9,.,.,TRBJ2-7,TGTGCCAGCAGCGTAGCTCCAGCCTACGAGCAGTACTTC,CASSVAPAYEQYF
TRBV5-4,TRBD2,.,TRBJ2-7,TGTGCCAGCAGCTTGGGCGCGGGAGAATCCTACGAGCAGTACTTC,CASSLGAGESYEQYF
TRBV27,.,.,TRBJ2-7,TGTGCCAGCAGGGGGACTTACCCCTACGAGCAGTACTTC,CASRGTYPYEQYF
TRBV19,.,.,TRBJ1-6,TGTGCCAGTAGTATAGCAACAGCCTATAATTCACCCCTCCACTTT,CASSIATAYNSPLHF
TRBV29-1,TRBD1,.,TRBJ1-1,TGCAGCGCCGAAGACAGGGGCTTAAACACTGAAGCTTTCTTT,CSAEDRGLNTEAFF
TRBV2,.,.,TRBJ1-5,TGTGCCAGCAGTGAAGTGTCTGGCAATCAGCCCCAGCATTTT,CASSEVSGNQPQHF
TRBV5-1,TRBD2,.,TRBJ2-1,TGCGCCAGCACCATTATAAGGGGACTAGTTCATGAGCAGTTCTTC,CASTIIRGLVHEQFF
TRBV11-2,.,few,TRBJ1-5,TGTGCCAGCAGCTTAGAGAAGAGCCAGCCCCAGCATTTT,CASSLEKSQPQHF
TRBV9,TRBD1,.,TRBJ2-7,TGTGCCAGCAGCCCCGGGACAGAGGGTTACGAGCAGTACTTC,CASSPGTEGYEQYF
TRBV15,.,few,TRBJ1-1,TGTGCCACGCAGGGGTGGGACACTGAAGCTTTCTTT,CATQGWDTEAFF
TRBV13,.,.,TRBJ1-5,TGTGCCAGCAGCCAATCAGGGGATCTCAATCAGCCCCAGCATTTT,CASSQSGDLNQPQHF
TRBV6-5,.,.,TRBJ2-3,TGTGCCAGCAGTTACTCGAGACTAAACACAGATACGCAGTATTTT,CASSYSRLNTDTQYF
TRBV9,.,.,TRBJ1-2,TGTGCCAGCAGCGTAGACGGGATAGCTAACTATGGCTACACCTTC,CASSVDGIANYGYTF
TRBV28,TRBD2,.,TRBJ2-1,TGTGCCAGCAGTTTACTCTTGGGGACTTTAGCGGGAGGGGACATTTGGGAGCAGTTCTTC,CASSLLLGTLAGGDIWEQFF
TRBV2,TRBD1,.,TRBJ2-1,TGTGCCAGCAGTACGACAGGGGTGATCTACAATGAGCAGTTCTTC,CASSTTGVIYNEQFF
TRBV29-1,TRBD1,once,TRBJ2-7,TGCAGCGTTGAAAAACGGGACAGGGGGGACGAGCAGTACTTC,CSVEKRDRGDEQYF
TRBV19,.,.,TRBJ2-3,TGTGCCAGTAGGCCTTACAGAGGCACAGATACGCAGTATTTT,CASRPYRGTDTQYF
TRBV19,TRBD1,.,TRBJ1-5,TGTGCCAGTAGTACCCTAGGGACAGGGGGCGGACAGCCCCAGCATTTT,CASSTLGTGGGQPQHF
TRBV30,.,.,TRBJ2-2,TGTGCCTGGAACAGGGTCGACACCGGGGAGCTGTTTTTT,CAWNRVDTGELFF
TRBV13,.,.,TRBJ2-7,TGTGCCAGCAGCTTAGGCGGCTCCTACGAGCAGTACTTC,CASSLGGSYEQYF
TRBV3-1/TRBV3-2,TRBD2,.,TRBJ2-1,TGTGCCAGCAGCCCCCACCGGGGGGAGGTACACAATGAGCAGTTCTTC,CASSPHRGEVHNEQFF
TRBV7-3,TRBD2,.,TRBJ2-1,TGTGCCAGCAGCTTAAGGCGGACTAGCGGGAGGGGCGAGCAGTTCTTC,CASSLRRTSGRGEQFF
TRBV29-1,TRBD2,.,TRBJ2-3,TGCAGCGTCGAACGCCCTAGCGGAAACACAGATACGCAGTATTTT,CSVERPSGNTDTQYF
TRBV6-1,TRBD1,.,TRBJ2-7,TGTGCCAGCAGTGAACGAGGGGGCCGCGACGAGCAGTACTTC,CASSERGGRDEQYF
TRBV24-1,TRBD2,.,TRBJ2-1,TGTGCCACCAGTGACACCCGACTAGCGGGGAACCACAATGAGCAGTTCTTC,CATSDTRLAGNHNEQFF
TRBV28,.,once,TRBJ1-1,TGTGCCAGCAGTCCGCAAGCGAACACTGAAGCTTTCTTT,CASSPQANTEAFF
TRBV15,TRBD2,.,TRBJ2-5,TGTGCCACCAGCAGAGATCGACTAGCTCAAGAGACCCAGTACTTC,CATSRDRLAQETQYF
TRBV28,TRBD1,.,TRBJ1-2,TGTGCCAGCAGTTTAGATCCCGGGACAGGGGATTTTCGAGCTAACTATGGCTACACCTTC,CASSLDPGTGDFRANYGYTF
TRBV5-6,TRBD1,.,TRBJ2-1,TGTGCCAGCAGGGGGACAGGCGACATTTATACAACTGAGCAGTTCTTC,CASRGTGDIYTTEQFF
TRBV10-3,TRBD2,.,TRBJ2-1,TGTGCCATCAGTAGACTAGCGGGAGATGATGAGCAGTTCTTC,CAISRLAGDDEQFF
TRBV7-9,TRBD1,.,TRBJ2-7,TGTGCCAGCAGCTTTCAGGGGGCGGAGCAGTACTTC,CASSFQGAEQYF
TRBV4-2,TRBD2,.,TRBJ2-7,TGTGCCAGCAGCCAAGACGGGACTAGCGCAACCTACGAGCAGTACTTC,CASSQDGTSATYEQYF
TRBV5-5,.,.,TRBJ2-7,TGTGCCAGCAGCTTGTGGACAGTAGCCTACGAGCAGTACTTC,CASSLWTVAYEQYF
TRBV12-3/TRBV12-4,.,.,TRBJ1-1,TGTGCCAGCAGTGCAGGGATTGTTGAAGCTTTCTTT,CASSAGIVEAFF
TRBV19,TRBD2,.,TRBJ2-3,TGTGCCACCTCGACTAGCGGTAGCACAGATACGCAGTATTTT,CATSTSGSTDTQYF